This T cell receptor beta chain was obtained from a study of cytomegalovirus exposure and HLA in healthy donors. The PCR employed 60 Vbeta primers together with 13 Jbeta primers. Generated by immunoSEQ multiplex PCR, the TCRdb table keeps only in-frame clones and is missing some. The sample records roughly 120,000 clones, 80% being singletons. Germline values: CDR1 SGDLS, CDR2 YYNGEE. CDR3 length: 12 amino acids. With 3 bases removed from V and 6 bases from J, the gap between germline ends came to 9 bases. Unrecorded for this donor was the CMV serostatus. The study, taken as a whole, reports: Relative to the approximately 700-donor mean, N-insertions were reportedly fewer in an Asian-associated ancestry cluster in a later analysis.

A note on this clone: Its antigen is currently unknown.

Sequencing was carried out using PBMCs. This TCR derives from a human donor in good health. This chain connects TRBV9 to TRBJ1-1; D ambiguous. CDR3 sequence: CASSGRRAEAFF. The DNA for the CDR3 is TGTGCCAGCAGCGGCCGGAGGGCTGAAGCTTTCTTT.